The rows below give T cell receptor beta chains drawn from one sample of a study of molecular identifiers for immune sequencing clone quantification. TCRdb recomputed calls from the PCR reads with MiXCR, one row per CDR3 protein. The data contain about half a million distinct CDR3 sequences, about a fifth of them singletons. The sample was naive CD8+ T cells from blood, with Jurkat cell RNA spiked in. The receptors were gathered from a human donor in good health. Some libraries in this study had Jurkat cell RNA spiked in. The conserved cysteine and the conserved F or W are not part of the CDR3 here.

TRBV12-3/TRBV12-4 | ASSLSLDEQF
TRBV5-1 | ASAQGDEQF
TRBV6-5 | ASRPLSGRASYEQY
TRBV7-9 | ASSSASGSYEQY
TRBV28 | ASSPNSYRQPQH
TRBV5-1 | ASSLAPGPTEAF
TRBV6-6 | ANGPNTGELF
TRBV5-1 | ASSGAYTEAF
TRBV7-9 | ASSLGFGQSSSYEQY
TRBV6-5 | ASSYRQGANIQY
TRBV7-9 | ASSSNQGLAAYNEQF
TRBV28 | ASSLSGTGGFTGELF
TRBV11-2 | ASSLGRLGLTHEQF
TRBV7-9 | ASSLDSGAF
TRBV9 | ASSASDNEQF
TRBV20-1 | SASGSWTDTQY
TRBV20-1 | SAWASTDTQY
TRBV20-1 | SARDTEGTGLNEKLF
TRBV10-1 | ASSVLGVGHNEQF
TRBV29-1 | SVEEGDRGITDTQY
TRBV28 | ASSLLHPGTGGGEQF
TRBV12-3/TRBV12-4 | ASSPDSPYTGELF
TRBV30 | AWRPGRNSYEQY
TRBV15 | AARTDPNTGELF
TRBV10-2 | ASRAGTGAYEQY
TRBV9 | ASSGTSGGGRGTDTQY
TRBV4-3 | ASSPLAGEYNEQF
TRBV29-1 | SVPFQGHDTEAF
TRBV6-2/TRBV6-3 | ASSRRDREKAF
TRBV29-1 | SVSYNTGELF
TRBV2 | ASIRANTEAF
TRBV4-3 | ASSQDEAGRETQY
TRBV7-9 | ASRHGAMNTEAF
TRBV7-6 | ASSSEPLGVSYEQY
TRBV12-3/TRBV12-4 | ASSTGTAAYEQY
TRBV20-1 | SATRPNTGELF
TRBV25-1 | ASISLMNTEAF
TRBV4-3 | ASSQDSRGGGDEQY
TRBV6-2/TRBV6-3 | ASTSSAGSSEQY
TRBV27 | ASSLGGVPYEQY
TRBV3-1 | ASSQETGNSNQPRH
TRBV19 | ASSIGVNGELF
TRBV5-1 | ASSWASGGWEQY
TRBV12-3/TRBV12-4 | ASSLAEVEKLAGGPSGELF
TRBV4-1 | ASSQGAQGYNEQF
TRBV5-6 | ASSTNPGLAGGVVYNEQF
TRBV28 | ASSLPVLAASTDTQY
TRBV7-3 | ASSPGLVMNTGELF
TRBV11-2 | ASTIPKMGGNTIY
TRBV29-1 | SAVQGYEQY
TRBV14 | ASSQVGTGGTQY
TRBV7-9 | ASCPPDRDGTEAS
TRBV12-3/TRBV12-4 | ASGTGTGVEQY
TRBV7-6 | ASSPGRVGGYT
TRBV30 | AWSVTGNEQY